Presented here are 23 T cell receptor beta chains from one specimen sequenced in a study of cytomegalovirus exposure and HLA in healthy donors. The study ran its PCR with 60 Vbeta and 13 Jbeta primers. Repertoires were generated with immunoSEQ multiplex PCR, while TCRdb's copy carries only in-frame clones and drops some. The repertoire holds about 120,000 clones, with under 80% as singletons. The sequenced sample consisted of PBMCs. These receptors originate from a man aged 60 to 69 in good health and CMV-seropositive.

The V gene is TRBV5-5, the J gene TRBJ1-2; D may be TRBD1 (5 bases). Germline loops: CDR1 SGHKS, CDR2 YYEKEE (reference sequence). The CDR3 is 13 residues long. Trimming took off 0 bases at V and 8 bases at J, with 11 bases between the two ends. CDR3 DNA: TGTGCCAGCAGCTTGGTTCAGGGTGGCGGCTACACCTTC. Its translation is CASSLVQGGGYTF.

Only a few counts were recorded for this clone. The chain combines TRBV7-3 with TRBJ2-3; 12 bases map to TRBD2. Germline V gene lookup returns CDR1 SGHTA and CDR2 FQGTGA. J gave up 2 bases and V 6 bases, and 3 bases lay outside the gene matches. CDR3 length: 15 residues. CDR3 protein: CASRRTSGITDTQYF. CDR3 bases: TGTGCCAGCAGGCGGACTAGCGGGATCACAGATACGCAGTATTTT.

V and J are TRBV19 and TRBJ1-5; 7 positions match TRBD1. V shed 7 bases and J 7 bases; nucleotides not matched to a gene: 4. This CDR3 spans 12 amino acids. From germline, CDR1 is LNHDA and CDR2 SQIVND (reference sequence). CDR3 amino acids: CASTGGLQPQHF. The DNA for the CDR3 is TGTGCCAGTACAGGGGGTTTACAGCCCCAGCATTTT.

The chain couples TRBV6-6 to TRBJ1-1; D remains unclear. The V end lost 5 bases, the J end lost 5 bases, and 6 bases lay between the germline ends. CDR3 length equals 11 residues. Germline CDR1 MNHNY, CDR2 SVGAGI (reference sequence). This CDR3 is CASSPRTEAFF. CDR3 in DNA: TGTGCCAGCAGTCCCCGGACTGAAGCTTTCTTT.

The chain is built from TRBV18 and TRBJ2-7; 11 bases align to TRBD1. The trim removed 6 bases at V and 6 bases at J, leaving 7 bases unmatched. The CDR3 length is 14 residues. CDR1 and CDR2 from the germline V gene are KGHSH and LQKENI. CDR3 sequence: CASSAPGQGGEQYF. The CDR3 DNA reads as TGTGCCAGCTCTGCACCGGGACAGGGGGGCGAGCAGTACTTC. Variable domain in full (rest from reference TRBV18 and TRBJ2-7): NAGVMQNPRHLVRRRGQEARLRCSPMKGHSHVYWYRQLPEEGLKFMVYLQKENIIDESGMPKERFSAEFPKEGPSILRIQQVVRGDSAAYFCASSAPGQGGEQYFGPGTRLTVT.

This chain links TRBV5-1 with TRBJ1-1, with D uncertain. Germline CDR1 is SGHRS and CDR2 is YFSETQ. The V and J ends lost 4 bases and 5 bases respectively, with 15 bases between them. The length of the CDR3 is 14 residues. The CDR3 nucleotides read TGCGCCAGCAGCCCTATAGAACGCTGGACTGAAGCTTTCTTT. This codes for CASSPIERWTEAFF. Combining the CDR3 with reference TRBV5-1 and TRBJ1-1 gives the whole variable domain KAGVTQTPRYLIKTRGQQVTLSCSPISGHRSVSWYQQTPGQGLQFLFEYFSETQRNKGNFPGRFSGRQFSNSRSEMNVSTLELGDSALYLCASSPIERWTEAFFGQGTRLTVV.

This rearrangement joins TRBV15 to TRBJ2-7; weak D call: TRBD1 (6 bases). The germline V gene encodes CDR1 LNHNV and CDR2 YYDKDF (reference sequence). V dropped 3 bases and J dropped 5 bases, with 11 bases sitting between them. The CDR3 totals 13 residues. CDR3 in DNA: TGTGCCACCAGCAGCAACCAGGGGAACGAGCAGTACTTC. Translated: CATSSNQGNEQYF. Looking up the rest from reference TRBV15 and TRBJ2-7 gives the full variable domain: DAMVIQNPRYQVTQFGKPVTLSCSQTLNHNVMYWYQQKSSQAPKLLFHYYDKDFNNEADTPDNFQSRRPNTSFCFLDIRSPGLGDTAMYLCATSSNQGNEQYFGPGTRLTVT.

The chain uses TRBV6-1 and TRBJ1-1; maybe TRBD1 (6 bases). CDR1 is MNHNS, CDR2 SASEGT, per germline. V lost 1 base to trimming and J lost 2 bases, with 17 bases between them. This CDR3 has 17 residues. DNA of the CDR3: TGTGCCAGCAGTGAAGTCGTGGCACAGGGACCAAACACTGAAGCTTTCTTT. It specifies CASSEVVAQGPNTEAFF.

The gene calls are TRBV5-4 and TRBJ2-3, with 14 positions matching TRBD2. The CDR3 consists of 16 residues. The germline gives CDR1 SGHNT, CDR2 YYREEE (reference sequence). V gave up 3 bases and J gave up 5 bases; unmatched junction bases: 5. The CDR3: CASSSGLAGVGDTQYF. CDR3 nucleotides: TGTGCCAGCAGCTCGGGACTAGCGGGAGTCGGAGATACGCAGTATTTT.

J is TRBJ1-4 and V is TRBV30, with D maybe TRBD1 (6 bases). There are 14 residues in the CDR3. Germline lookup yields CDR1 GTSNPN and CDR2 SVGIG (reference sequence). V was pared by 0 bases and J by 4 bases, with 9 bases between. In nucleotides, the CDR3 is TGTGCCTGGAGTGTAGGACAGCTTAATGAAAAACTGTTTTTT. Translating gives CAWSVGQLNEKLFF.

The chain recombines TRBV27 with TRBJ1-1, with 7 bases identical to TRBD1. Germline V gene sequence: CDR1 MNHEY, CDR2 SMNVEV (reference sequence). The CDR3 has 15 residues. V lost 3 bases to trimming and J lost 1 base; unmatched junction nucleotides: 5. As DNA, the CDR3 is TGTGCCAGCAGTTTTGCCCCAGGGGGGAACACTGAAGCTTTCTTT. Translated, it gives CASSFAPGGNTEAFF.

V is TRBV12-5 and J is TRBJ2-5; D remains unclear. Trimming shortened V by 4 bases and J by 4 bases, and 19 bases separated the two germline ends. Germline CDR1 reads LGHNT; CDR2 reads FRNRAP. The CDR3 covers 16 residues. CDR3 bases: TGTGCTAGTGGTTGTATGGATAACCGGGTAGCAGAGACCCAGTACTTC. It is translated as CASGCMDNRVAETQYF.

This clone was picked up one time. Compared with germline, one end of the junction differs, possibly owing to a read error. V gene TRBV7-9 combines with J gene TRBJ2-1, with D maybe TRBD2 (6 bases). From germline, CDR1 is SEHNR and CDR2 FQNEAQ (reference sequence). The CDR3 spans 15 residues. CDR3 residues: CSSSPDGGYYNEQFF. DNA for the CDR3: TGTTCCAGCAGCCCAGACGGAGGGTACTACAATGAGCAGTTCTTC.

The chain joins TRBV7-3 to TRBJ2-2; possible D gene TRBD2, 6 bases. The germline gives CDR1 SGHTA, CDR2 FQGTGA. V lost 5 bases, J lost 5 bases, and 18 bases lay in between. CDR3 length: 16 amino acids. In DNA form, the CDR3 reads TGTGCCAGCAGCCCCTGGCGGGGCCGAACGACCGGGGAGCTGTTTTTT. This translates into CASSPWRGRTTGELFF. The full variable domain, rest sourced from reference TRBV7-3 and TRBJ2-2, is GAGVSQTPSNKVTEKGKYVELRCDPISGHTALYWYRQSLGQGPEFLIYFQGTGAADDSGLPNDRFFAVRPEGSVSTLKIQRTERGDSAVYLCASSPWRGRTTGELFFGEGSRLTVL.

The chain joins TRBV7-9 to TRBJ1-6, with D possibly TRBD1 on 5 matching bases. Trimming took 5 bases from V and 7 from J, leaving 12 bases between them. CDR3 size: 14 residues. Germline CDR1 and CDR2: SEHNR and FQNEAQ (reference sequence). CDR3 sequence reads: CASSRTIGNSPLHF. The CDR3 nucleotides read TGTGCCAGCAGCAGGACAATCGGGAATTCACCCCTCCACTTT. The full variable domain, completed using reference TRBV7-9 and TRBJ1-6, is DTGVSQNPRHKITKRGQNVTFRCDPISEHNRLYWYRQTLGQGPEFLTYFQNEAQLEKSRLLSDRFSAERPKGSFSTLEIQRTEQGDSAMYLCASSRTIGNSPLHFGNGTRLTVT.

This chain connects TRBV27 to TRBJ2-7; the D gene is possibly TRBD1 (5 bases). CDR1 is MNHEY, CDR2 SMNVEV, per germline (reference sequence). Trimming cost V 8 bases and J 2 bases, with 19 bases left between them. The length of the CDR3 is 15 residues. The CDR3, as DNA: TGTGCCAGCGCGGACCCGGCCAGGGTTACCTACGAGCAGTACTTC. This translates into CASADPARVTYEQYF.

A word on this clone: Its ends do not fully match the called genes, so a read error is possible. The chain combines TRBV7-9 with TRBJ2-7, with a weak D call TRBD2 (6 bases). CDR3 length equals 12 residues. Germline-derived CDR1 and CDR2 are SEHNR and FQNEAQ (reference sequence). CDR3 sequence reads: CSSGRREYEQYF. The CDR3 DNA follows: TGTTCCAGCGGACGGAGGGAGTACGAGCAGTACTTC.

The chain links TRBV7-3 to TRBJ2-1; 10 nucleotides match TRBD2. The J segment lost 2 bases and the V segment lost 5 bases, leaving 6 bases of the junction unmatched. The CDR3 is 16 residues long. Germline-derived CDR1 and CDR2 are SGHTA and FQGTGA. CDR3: CASSASLAGAYNEQFF. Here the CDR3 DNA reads TGTGCCAGCAGCGCCTCTCTAGCGGGGGCCTACAATGAGCAGTTCTTC.

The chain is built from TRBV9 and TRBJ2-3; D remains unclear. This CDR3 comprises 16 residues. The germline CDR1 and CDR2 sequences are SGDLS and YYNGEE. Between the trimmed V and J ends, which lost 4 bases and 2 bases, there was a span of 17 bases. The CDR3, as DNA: TGTGCCAGCAGCCCCGATTCTGGCAGATCCACAGATACGCAGTATTTT. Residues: CASSPDSGRSTDTQYF.

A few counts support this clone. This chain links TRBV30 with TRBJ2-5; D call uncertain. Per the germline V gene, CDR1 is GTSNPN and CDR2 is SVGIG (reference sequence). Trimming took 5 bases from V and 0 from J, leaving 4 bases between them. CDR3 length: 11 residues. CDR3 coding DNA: TGTGCCTGGGGCTACCAAGAGACCCAGTACTTC. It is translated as CAWGYQETQYF.

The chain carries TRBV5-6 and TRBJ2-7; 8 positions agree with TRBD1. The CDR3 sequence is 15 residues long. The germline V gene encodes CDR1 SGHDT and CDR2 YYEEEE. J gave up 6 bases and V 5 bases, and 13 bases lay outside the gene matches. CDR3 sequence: CASRDGWAGGGEQYF. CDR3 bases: TGTGCCAGCAGAGATGGGTGGGCAGGGGGCGGCGAGCAGTACTTC.

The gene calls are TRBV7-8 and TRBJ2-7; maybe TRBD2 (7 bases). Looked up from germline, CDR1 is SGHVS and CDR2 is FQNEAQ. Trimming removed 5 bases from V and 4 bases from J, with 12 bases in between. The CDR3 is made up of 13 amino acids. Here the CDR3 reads CASSQGGAYEQYF. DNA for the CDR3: TGTGCCAGCAGCCAAGGGGGGGCGTACGAGCAGTACTTC.

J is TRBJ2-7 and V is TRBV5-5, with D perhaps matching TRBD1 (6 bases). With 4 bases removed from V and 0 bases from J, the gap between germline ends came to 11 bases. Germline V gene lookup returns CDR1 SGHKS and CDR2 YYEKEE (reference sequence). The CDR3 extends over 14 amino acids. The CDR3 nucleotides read TGTGCCAGCAGCCCGGGACACCTCTCCTACGAGCAGTACTTC. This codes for CASSPGHLSYEQYF.